This TCR beta chain derives from a study of blood T cell repertoires in COVID-19 (dated by TCRdb to 2018 to 2021). With regard to the full study: Recovered participants in ImmuneRACE Cohort 3 were defined by two consecutive negative NP/OP PCR tests, clearance by a healthcare professional, or resolution of symptoms. Samples from collaborators originated in the United States, Italy and Spain and spanned both the acute and convalescent phases of COVID-19. The material from the prospective study consisted of cDNA or gDNA derived from T cells, B-cell-depleted T cells, or PBMCs. Deeply sampled blood TCRbeta repertoires from subjects exposed to, actively infected with, or recovered from COVID-19 were included in the dataset. The repertoires were made available in a free public database intended to serve as a resource for research on the immune response to SARS-CoV-2. Samples came from the ongoing ImmuneRACE study (first 160 participants) plus 1,254 subjects from 6 global collaborators. A de-identified subject ID, COVID-19 status, age in years and sex were almost always included in the sample metadata. Where HLA class I and class II types were available, the types were taken from metadata supplied by the sample provider, not from assay-based typing. Findings and caveats that apply to the study as a whole: How much clinical and demographic metadata was included differed by source and by participant, and the metadata was provided uncurated.

The immunoSEQ Assay, a bias-controlled multiplex PCR, was used to amplify TCRbeta CDR3 regions from genomic DNA. The paper's processing steps were these. Within the assay, amplification of reference gene primers was used to estimate how many nucleated cells each sample contained. Sequence reads were collapsed and filtered to measure the absolute abundance of every unique TCRbeta CDR3 rearrangement. For each sample, productive Simpson clonality was calculated as the square root of Simpson's diversity index over productive rearrangements. TCRdb mirrors the immuneACCESS table, restricted to in-frame sequences. Some clones are absent from its copies; in checked studies, under half trace to an unresolved V gene, and the reason for the others is unknown. Clone size and V and J calls were adopted from that table, with D and trimming inferred from the DNA. The sample yields a few hundred thousand clones; about 90% were counted once. The ten largest clonotypes hold about 1.9% of the sample.

The germline V gene provides CDR1 MNHEY and CDR2 SVGAGI. Trimming accounts for 2 bases at V and 9 bases at J, while the number of junction bases matched to no gene is 6. The cysteine opens and the phenylalanine closes a CDR3 of 16 amino acids. Kept here is only the CDR3 DNA, which spans 48 bases and is read in frame from base 1. Notes on this clone: The antigen it recognizes is unknown. No base quality information exists; no much larger clone differs at one position.

Participants in the prospective study were enrolled through a virtual design, were aged roughly 18 to 100 years, and lived in approximately 25 United States geographic areas. Cohort assignment in the prospective study relied on participant-reported clinical history from a screening survey and a study questionnaire. In the prospective study, whole blood, serum and a nasopharyngeal or oropharyngeal swab were collected from each participant by mobile phlebotomists. Prospective study participants could optionally give additional blood draws and questionnaires over an approximately 2-month period. Before DNA extraction, blood samples from the prospective study were shipped at room temperature or frozen.

In this chain, TRBV6-5 is recombined with TRBJ2-1; 14 bases in between match TRBD2. The receptor's source is a man aged 35-49 years in a cohort exposed to, infected with or recovered from COVID-19 (not recorded which). Sequencing was carried out using PBMCs or T cells enriched from blood (not recorded which). In nucleotide form, the sequence is TGTGCCAGCAGTTACGGGGGACTAGCGGGAGTGGTTGAGCAGTTCTTC. Its translation reads: CASSYGGLAGVVEQFF.